This TCR beta chain appears in the sequencing data of a study of blood T cell repertoires in COVID-19. Study-level background: The United States, Italy and Spain supplied acute and convalescent COVID-19 samples. PBMCs, B-cell-depleted T cells, or T cells were the source of the cDNA or gDNA that made up the material.

Per germline, CDR1 MNHNY and CDR2 SVGAGI (reference sequence). V lost 4 bases to trimming and J lost 4 bases; unmatched junction nucleotides: 9. The length of the CDR3 is 16 residues. Per the original data handling: Estimates of nucleated cell counts were drawn from the amplification of reference gene primers. Clones were read by immunoSEQ multiplex PCR, and TCRdb kept only the in-frame ones, dropping some. That table gives V, J and clone size, and the DNA gave D and trimming. Of about 120,000 clones in the sample, 55% to 75% were seen once. This TCR was recovered from a human donor with acute or convalescent COVID-19. The donor label of this sample is uncertain. Sequencing was carried out using peripheral blood. The J gene is TRBJ1-5, the V gene TRBV6-6; 8 nucleotides agree with TRBD1. The CDR3 region has the DNA TGTGCCAGCAGTTTCCCCGACAGGGGAGGAAATCAGCCCCAGCATTTT. This encodes CASSFPDRGGNQPQHF.